This T cell receptor beta chain was identified in a study of blood T cell repertoires in COVID-19. Overall study context: PBMCs, B-cell-depleted T cells, or T cells provided the cDNA or gDNA that made up the material.

Under the authors' procedure: Amplification of reference gene primers was used by the study to estimate nucleated cell counts. Repertoires were generated with immunoSEQ multiplex PCR, while TCRdb's copy carries only in-frame clones and drops some. For V, J and clone size, that table is used; D and trimming come from the DNA. The repertoire has some 120,000 clones, around 89% of them found once; the top ten carry 1.5%. CDR3 length equals 17 residues. V lost 4 bases, J lost 5 bases, and 17 bases stayed unmatched. From germline, CDR1 is MGHRA and CDR2 YSYEKL. Sample: peripheral blood. The chain carries TRBV4-1 and TRBJ2-7, with 7 bases aligning to TRBD1. This clonotype originated in a human donor in a cohort sampled during active COVID-19. Written as DNA, the CDR3 is TGCGCCAGCAGCCCCTCCCCAACAGGGGCTACTTCTCACGAGCAGTACTTC. Its translation: CASSPSPTGATSHEQYF.